This TCR beta chain was obtained from a study of sequential checkpoint blockade in melanoma. Overall study: Each arm's sequence ended with maintenance nivolumab.

Repertoires were generated with immunoSEQ multiplex PCR, while TCRdb's copy carries only in-frame clones and drops some. This table has about 40,000 clones, about nine tenths appearing once. This sample's treatment: randomized to nivolumab then ipilimumab (arm A) or the reverse (arm B). PBMC sorting kept live CD3+CD8+ cells without CD19 or CD56. The CDR3 is 15 residues long. The junction had 14 bases not matched to a gene; V was cut back by 6 bases and J by 6 bases. From germline, CDR1 is SEHNR and CDR2 FQNEAQ (reference sequence). Sequencing used CD8+ T cells sorted from blood (inferred from file names), obtained from a patient given nivolumab and ipilimumab in sequence. The J gene is TRBJ2-7, the V gene TRBV7-9; 7 nucleotides agree with TRBD2. The sequence was obtained from a human donor with melanoma. CDR3 sequence (DNA): TGTGCCAGCAGGCCATCTCGGGGCTGGGGGGGCGAGCAGTACTTC. Translated: CASRPSRGWGGEQYF.